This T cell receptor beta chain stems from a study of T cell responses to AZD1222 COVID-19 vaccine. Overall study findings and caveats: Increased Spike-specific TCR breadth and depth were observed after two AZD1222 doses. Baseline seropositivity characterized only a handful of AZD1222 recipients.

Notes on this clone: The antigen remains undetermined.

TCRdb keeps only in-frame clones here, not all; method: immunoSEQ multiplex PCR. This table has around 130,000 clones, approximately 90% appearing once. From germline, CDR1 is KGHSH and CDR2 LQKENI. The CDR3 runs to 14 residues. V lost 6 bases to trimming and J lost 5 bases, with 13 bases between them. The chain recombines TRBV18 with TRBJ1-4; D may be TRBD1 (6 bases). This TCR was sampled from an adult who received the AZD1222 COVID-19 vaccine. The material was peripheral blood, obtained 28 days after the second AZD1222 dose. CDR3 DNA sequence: TGTGCCAGCTCCATCAGGGGACCAAATGAAAAACTGTTTTTT. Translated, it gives CASSIRGPNEKLFF.